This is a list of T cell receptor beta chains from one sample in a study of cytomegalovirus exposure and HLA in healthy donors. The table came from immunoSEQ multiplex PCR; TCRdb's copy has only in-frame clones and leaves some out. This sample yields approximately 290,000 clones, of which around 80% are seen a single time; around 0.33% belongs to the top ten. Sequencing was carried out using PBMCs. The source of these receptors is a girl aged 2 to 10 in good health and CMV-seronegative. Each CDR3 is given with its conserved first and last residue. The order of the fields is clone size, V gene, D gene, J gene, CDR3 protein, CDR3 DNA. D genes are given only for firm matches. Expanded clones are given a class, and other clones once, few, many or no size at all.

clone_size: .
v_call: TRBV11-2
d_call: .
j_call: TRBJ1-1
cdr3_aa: CASSQDLGTEAFF
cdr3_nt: TGTGCCAGCAGTCAGGATCTTGGGACTGAAGCTTTCTTT

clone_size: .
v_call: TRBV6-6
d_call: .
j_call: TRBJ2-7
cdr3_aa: CASSSSGTSSYEQYF
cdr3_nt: TGTGCCAGCAGCTCCTCGGGAACCTCCTCCTACGAGCAGTACTTC

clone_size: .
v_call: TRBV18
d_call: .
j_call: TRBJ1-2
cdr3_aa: CASSPDSEIYGYTF
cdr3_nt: TGTGCCAGCTCACCAGACAGCGAGATCTATGGCTACACCTTC

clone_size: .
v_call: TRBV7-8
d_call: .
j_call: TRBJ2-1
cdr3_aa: CASSSKEPGIAFRDNEQFF
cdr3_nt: TGTGCCAGCAGCTCTAAGGAGCCCGGGATAGCCTTTCGTGACAATGAGCAGTTCTTC

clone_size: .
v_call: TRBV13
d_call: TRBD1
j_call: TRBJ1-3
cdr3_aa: CASSRPDRGNTIYF
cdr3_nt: TGTGCCAGCAGCCGCCCCGACAGGGGGAACACCATATATTTT

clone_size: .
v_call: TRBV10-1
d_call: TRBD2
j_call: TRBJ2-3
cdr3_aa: CASSSAGVLDTQYF
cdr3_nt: TGCGCCAGCAGTTCAGCGGGAGTGTTAGATACGCAGTATTTT

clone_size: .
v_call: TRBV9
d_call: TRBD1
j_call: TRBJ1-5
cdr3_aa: CASSVAGGEQPQHF
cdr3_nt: TGTGCCAGCAGCGTAGCAGGGGGCGAACAGCCCCAGCATTTT

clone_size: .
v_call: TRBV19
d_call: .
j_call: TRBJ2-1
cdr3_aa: CASSMRSRGWADEQFF
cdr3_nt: TGTGCCAGTAGTATGAGGAGCAGGGGCTGGGCCGATGAGCAGTTCTTC

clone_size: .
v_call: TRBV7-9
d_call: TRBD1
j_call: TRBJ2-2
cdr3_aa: CASSSTGENTGELFF
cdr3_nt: TGTGCCAGCAGCTCCACAGGGGAGAACACCGGGGAGCTGTTTTTT

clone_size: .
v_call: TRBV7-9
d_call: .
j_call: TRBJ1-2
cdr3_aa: CASSPQSAGGYTF
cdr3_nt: TGTGCCAGCAGCCCCCAGAGCGCGGGGGGCTACACCTTC

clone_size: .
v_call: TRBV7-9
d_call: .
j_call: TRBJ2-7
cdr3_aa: CASSLITNRAPFYEQYF
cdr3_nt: TGTGCCAGCAGCTTAATCACTAACAGGGCTCCGTTCTACGAGCAGTACTTC

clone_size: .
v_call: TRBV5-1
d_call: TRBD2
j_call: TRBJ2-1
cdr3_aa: CASSWELAGGSDEQFF
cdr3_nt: TGCGCCAGCAGCTGGGAACTAGCGGGAGGGTCCGATGAGCAGTTCTTC

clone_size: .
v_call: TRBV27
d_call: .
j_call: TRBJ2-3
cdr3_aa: CASSLRRGPISTDTQYF
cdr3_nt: TGTGCCAGCAGTTTGAGGAGGGGGCCGATTAGCACAGATACGCAGTATTTT

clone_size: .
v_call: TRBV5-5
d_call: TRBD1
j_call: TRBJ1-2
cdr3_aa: CASSWLRDRNYGYTF
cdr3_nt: TGTGCCAGCAGCTGGCTTCGGGACAGAAACTATGGCTACACCTTC

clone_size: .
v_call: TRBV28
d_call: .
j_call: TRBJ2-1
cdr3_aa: CASSFSVGRGGFF
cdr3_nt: TGTGCCAGCAGTTTTTCTGTGGGGAGGGGGGGGTTCTTC

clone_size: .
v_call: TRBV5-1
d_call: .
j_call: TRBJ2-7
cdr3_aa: CASSSTGRIYEQYF
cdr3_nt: TGCGCCAGCAGCTCCACGGGTCGCATCTACGAGCAGTACTTC

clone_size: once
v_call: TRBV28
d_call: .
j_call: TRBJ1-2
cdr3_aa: CASTLLAGASYTF
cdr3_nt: TGTGCCAGCACCCTTTTAGCAGGGGCCAGCTACACCTTC

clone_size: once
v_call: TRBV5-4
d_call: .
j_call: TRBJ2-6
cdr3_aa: CASSALPSPGANVLTF
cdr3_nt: TGTGCCAGCAGCGCCTTACCGAGCCCTGGGGCCAACGTCCTGACTTTC

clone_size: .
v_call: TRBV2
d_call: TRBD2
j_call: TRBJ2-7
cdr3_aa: CASKTSSEQYF
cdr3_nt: TGTGCCAGCAAGACTAGCTCCGAGCAGTACTTC

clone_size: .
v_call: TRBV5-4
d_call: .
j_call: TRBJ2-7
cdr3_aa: CASSFGGTISYYEQYF
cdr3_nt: TGTGCCAGCAGCTTCGGCGGGACCATTTCCTACTACGAGCAGTACTTC

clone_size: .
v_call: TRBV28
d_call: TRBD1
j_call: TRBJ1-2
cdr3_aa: CASSLEGGWRVGYTF
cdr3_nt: TGTGCCAGCAGTTTAGAAGGGGGCTGGAGGGTTGGCTACACCTTC

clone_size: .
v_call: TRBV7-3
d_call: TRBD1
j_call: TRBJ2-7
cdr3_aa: CASSLAGQGVYEQYF
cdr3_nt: TGTGCCAGCAGCCTCGCGGGACAGGGGGTGTACGAGCAGTACTTC

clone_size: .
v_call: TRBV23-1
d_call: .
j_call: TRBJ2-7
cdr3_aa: CANPLRGAGEQYF
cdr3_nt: TGCGCCAACCCACTCCGCGGGGCGGGCGAGCAGTACTTC

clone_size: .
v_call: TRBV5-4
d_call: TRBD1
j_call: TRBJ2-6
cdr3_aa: CASSIGKTGSKSGANVLTF
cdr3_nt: TGTGCCAGCAGCATCGGAAAGACAGGGTCGAAATCTGGGGCCAACGTCCTGACTTTC

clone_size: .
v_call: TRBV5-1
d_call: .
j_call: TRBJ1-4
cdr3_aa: CASSPGDSWKAKLFF
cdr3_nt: TGCGCCAGCAGTCCGGGGGACTCTTGGAAGGCAAAACTGTTTTTT

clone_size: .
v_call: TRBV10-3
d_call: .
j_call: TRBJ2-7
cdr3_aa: CAISEFEDMDSKIYEQYF
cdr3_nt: TGTGCCATCAGTGAGTTTGAGGACATGGACAGTAAGATCTACGAGCAGTACTTC

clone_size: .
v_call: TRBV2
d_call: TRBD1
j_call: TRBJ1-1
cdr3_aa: CASSETGASNTEAFF
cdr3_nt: TGTGCCAGCAGTGAGACAGGGGCAAGCAACACTGAAGCTTTCTTT

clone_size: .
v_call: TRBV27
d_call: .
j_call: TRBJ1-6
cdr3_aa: CASSSPGYNSPLHF
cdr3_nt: TGTGCCAGCAGTTCGCCGGGTTATAATTCACCCCTCCACTTT

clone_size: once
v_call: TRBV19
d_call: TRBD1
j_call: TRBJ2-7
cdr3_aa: CASSTSRGSSYEQYF
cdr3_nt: TGTGCCAGTAGTACGTCCAGGGGGAGTTCCTACGAGCAGTACTTC

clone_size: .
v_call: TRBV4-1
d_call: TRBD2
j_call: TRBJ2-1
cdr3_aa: CASSPGLAGGENEQFF
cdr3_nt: TGCGCCAGCAGCCCCGGACTAGCGGGAGGTGAGAATGAGCAGTTCTTC

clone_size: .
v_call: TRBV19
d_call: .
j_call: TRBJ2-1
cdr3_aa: CASTTGRRSYNEQFF
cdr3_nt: TGTGCCAGTACGACCGGGAGACGGTCCTACAATGAGCAGTTCTTC

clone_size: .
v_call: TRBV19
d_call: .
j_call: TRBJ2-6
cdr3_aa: CASSSGANVLTF
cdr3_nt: TGTGCCAGTAGTTCGGGGGCCAACGTCCTGACTTTC

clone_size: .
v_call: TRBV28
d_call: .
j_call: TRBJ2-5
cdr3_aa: CASSLPQETQYF
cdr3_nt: TGTGCCAGCAGTTTACCTCAAGAGACCCAGTACTTC

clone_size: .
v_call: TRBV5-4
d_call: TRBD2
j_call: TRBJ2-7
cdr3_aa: CASSLAPAGRYYEQYF
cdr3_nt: TGTGCCAGCAGCTTGGCCCCAGCGGGGAGGTACTACGAGCAGTACTTC

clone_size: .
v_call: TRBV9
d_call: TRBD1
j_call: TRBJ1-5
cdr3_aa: CASSRTGTAHQPQHF
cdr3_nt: TGTGCCAGCAGCAGAACCGGGACAGCCCATCAGCCCCAGCATTTT

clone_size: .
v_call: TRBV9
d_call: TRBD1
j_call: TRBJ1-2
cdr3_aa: CASSVAGQGAGGYTF
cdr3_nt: TGTGCCAGCAGCGTAGCGGGACAGGGGGCAGGGGGCTACACCTTC

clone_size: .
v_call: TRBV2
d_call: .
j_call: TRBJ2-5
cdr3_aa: CASRRQETQYF
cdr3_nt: TGTGCCAGCAGGCGCCAAGAGACCCAGTACTTC

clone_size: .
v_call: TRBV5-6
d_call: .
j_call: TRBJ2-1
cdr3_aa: CASSYDRTAYNEQFF
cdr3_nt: TGTGCCAGCAGTTATGACAGGACTGCCTACAATGAGCAGTTCTTC

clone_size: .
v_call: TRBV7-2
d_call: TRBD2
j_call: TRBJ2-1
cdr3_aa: CASSSLVGGADEQFF
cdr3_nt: TGTGCCAGCAGTTCCCTTGTCGGGGGGGCTGACGAGCAGTTCTTC

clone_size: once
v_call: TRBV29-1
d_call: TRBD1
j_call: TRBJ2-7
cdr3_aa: CSVTGQESYEQYF
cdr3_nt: TGCAGCGTTACCGGACAGGAATCCTACGAGCAGTACTTC

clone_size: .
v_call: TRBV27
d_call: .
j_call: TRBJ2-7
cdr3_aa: CASSFRQGYEQYF
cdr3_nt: TGTGCCAGCAGTTTTCGGCAGGGCTACGAGCAGTACTTC

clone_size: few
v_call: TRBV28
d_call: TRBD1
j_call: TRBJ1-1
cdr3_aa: CASTIGSTGGPEAFF
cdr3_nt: TGTGCCAGCACCATCGGAAGTACAGGGGGCCCTGAAGCTTTCTTT

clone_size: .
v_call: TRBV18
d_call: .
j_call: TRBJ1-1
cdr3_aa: CASSTGRISKMNTEAFF
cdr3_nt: TGTGCCAGCTCTACCGGGAGAATTTCTAAAATGAACACTGAAGCTTTCTTT

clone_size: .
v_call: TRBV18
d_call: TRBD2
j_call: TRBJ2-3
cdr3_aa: CASSPPSTSPTDTQYF
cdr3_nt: TGTGCCAGCTCACCACCGTCGACTAGCCCCACAGATACGCAGTATTTT

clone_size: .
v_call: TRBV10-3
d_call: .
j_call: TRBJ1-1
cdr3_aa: CATRHGPETEAFF
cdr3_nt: TGTGCCACCCGACATGGCCCAGAGACTGAAGCTTTCTTT

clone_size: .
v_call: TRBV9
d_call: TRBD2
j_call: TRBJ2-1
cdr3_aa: CASSLQAGGRGEQFF
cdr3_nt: TGTGCCAGCAGCCTTCAAGCGGGGGGGCGGGGTGAGCAGTTCTTC

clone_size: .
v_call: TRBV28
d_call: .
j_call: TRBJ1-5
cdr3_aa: CASRSTGCQPQHF
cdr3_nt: TGTGCCAGCAGATCAACAGGTTGCCAGCCCCAGCATTTT

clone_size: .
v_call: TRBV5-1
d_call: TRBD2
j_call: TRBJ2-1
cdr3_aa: CASSYTSGSRGKEQFF
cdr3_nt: TGCGCCAGCAGCTATACTAGCGGGAGCCGGGGAAAAGAGCAGTTCTTC

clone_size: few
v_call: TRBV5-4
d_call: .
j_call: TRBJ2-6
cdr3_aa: CASSFQTGRTGANVLTF
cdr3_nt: TGTGCCAGCAGCTTTCAGACAGGGAGGACTGGGGCCAACGTCCTGACTTTC

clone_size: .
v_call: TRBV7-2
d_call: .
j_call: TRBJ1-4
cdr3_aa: CASSLSGAGEKLFF
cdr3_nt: TGTGCCAGCAGCTTATCCGGGGCGGGGGAAAAACTGTTTTTT

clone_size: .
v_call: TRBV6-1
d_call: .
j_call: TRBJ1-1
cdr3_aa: CASSEAPAMNTEAFF
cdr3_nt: TGTGCCAGCAGTGAAGCCCCCGCTATGAACACTGAAGCTTTCTTT

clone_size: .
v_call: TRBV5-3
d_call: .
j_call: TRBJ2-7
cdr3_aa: CARSLARGAYEQYF
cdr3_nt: TGTGCCAGAAGCTTGGCCAGGGGGGCCTACGAGCAGTACTTC

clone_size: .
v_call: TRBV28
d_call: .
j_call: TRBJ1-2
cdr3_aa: CASSLAQGGRGNGYTF
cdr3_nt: TGTGCCAGCAGTTTAGCCCAGGGTGGCAGGGGAAATGGCTACACCTTC

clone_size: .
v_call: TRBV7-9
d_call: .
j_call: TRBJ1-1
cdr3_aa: CASSSHGGGTEAFF
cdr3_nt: TGTGCCAGCAGCTCACACGGGGGGGGCACTGAAGCTTTCTTT

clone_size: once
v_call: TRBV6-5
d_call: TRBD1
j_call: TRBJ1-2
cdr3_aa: CASSYSQGVYTF
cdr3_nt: TGTGCCAGCAGTTACTCGCAGGGGGTCTACACCTTC